Listed here are 30 T cell receptor beta chains from one sample, sequenced in a study of blood T cell repertoires in COVID-19. TCRdb's table, derived via immunoSEQ multiplex PCR, lists solely in-frame clones and lacks some. Here the sample spans around 280,000 clones, around 86% being singletons. The sequenced sample consisted of peripheral blood. These receptors were taken from an older man with acute or convalescent COVID-19.

This chain's CDR3 is CAWSGGGRNSLSEAFF. CDR3 in DNA: TGTGCCTGGAGTGGAGGGGGCAGGAATAGTTTGTCTGAAGCTTTCTTT. The chain has TRBV30 and TRBJ1-1; 7 bases line up with TRBD1. This CDR3 contains 16 residues. Trimming cost V 1 base and J 6 bases; bases outside gene matches: 14. CDR1 is GTSNPN and CDR2 is SVGIG in the germline V gene (reference sequence).

DNA for the CDR3: TGCGCCAGCAGCCCCGGACAGGACTCCTACGAGCAGTACTTC. Translated: CASSPGQDSYEQYF. The chain couples TRBV4-3 to TRBJ2-7; TRBD1 aligns across 7 bases. This CDR3 spans 14 amino acids. The J segment lost 0 bases and the V segment lost 4 bases, leaving 3 bases of the junction unmatched. Germline V CDR1 and CDR2: LGHNA, YSLEER.

The J gene is TRBJ2-3, the V gene TRBV5-1, with TRBD2 matching 9 bases. V lost 0 bases to trimming and J lost 2 bases; unmatched junction nucleotides: 7. The CDR3 runs 17 residues. Germline CDR1 and CDR2: SGHRS and YFSETQ. This chain's CDR3 is CASSLVSGGRPTDTQYF. The CDR3 DNA reads as TGCGCCAGCAGCTTGGTTAGCGGGGGTAGGCCCACAGATACGCAGTATTTT. Using reference TRBV5-1 and TRBJ2-3 for the parts outside the CDR3, the full variable domain is KAGVTQTPRYLIKTRGQQVTLSCSPISGHRSVSWYQQTPGQGLQFLFEYFSETQRNKGNFPGRFSGRQFSNSRSEMNVSTLELGDSALYLCASSLVSGGRPTDTQYFGPGTRLTVL.

This chain connects TRBV28 to TRBJ1-4; a possible D gene is TRBD1 (6 bases). CDR3 size: 16 residues. V was clipped by 6 bases and J by 0 bases, with 14 bases between them. Germline values: CDR1 MDHEN, CDR2 SYDVKM. The CDR3 DNA sequence: TGTGCCAGCAGGGACAGCAAAAAATCAACTAATGAAAAACTGTTTTTT. Translation gives CASRDSKKSTNEKLFF.

CDR3 loop: CASSTHRLAGGPGNEQFF. CDR3 coding DNA: TGTGCCAGCAGCACACACCGACTAGCGGGAGGGCCAGGGAATGAGCAGTTCTTC. The rearrangement uses TRBV11-2 and TRBJ2-1; 14 bases are shared with TRBD2. The CDR3 is made up of 18 amino acids. The V segment lost 5 bases and the J segment 7 bases; nucleotides outside the gene matches: 13. The V gene's germline CDR1 is SGHAT and CDR2 FQNNGV.

Notes on this clone: Other DNA sequences within the sample encode an identical CDR3. The chain carries TRBV28 and TRBJ1-1, with D hard to call. With 5 bases removed from V and 0 bases from J, the gap between germline ends came to 7 bases. There are 13 residues in the CDR3. Per the germline V gene, CDR1 is MDHEN and CDR2 is SYDVKM. Written as DNA, the CDR3 is TGTGCCAGCAGTCTTACAGTGAACACTGAAGCTTTCTTT. This sequence encodes CASSLTVNTEAFF.

V and J are TRBV18 and TRBJ2-2; no reliable D call. Trimming removed 3 bases from V and 1 base from J, with 3 bases in between. The CDR3 runs 13 residues. Germline CDR1 reads KGHSH; CDR2 reads LQKENI. In DNA, the CDR3 is TGTGCCAGCTCACCCGGGAACACCGGGGAGCTGTTTTTT. Its protein product is CASSPGNTGELFF.

Written as DNA, the CDR3 is TGTGCCAGTACCTCTCGGGGGGGGACCGGGAACACCTACGAGCAGTACTTC. It translates to CASTSRGGTGNTYEQYF. The genes are TRBV19 and TRBJ2-7; TRBD2 aligns across 8 bases. The junction had 16 bases not matched to a gene; V was cut back by 7 bases and J by 2 bases. The CDR3 consists of 17 residues. Germline CDR1 is LNHDA and CDR2 is SQIVND (reference sequence).

This rearrangement joins TRBV2 to TRBJ1-5; 7 positions agree with TRBD1. V lost 6 bases and J lost 3; bases outside the gene matches: 5. The CDR3 runs to 14 residues. CDR1 SNHLY and CDR2 FYNNEI come from the germline V gene. CDR3 DNA sequence: TGTGCCAGCAGACGACAGGGTTCCAATCAGCCCCAGCATTTT. This codes for CASRRQGSNQPQHF.

The chain recombines TRBV14 with TRBJ2-2; D uncertain. Germline V gene data show CDR1 as SGHDN and CDR2 as FVKESK. This CDR3 comprises 14 residues. The V end was cut by 1 base, the J end by 3 bases, with 6 bases between. In DNA form, the CDR3 reads TGTGCCAGCAGCCAAGTGGCATACACCGGGGAGCTGTTTTTT. It encodes CASSQVAYTGELFF.

This clone came up a few times. This chain joins TRBV7-2 and TRBJ2-7; 11 nucleotides line up with TRBD1. The CDR3 consists of 15 residues. The V and J ends lost 5 bases and 2 bases, in that order; junction bases with no gene match: 5. Looked up from germline, CDR1 is SGHTA and CDR2 is FQGNSA. The CDR3 reads CASSGTGGDAYEQYF. The CDR3 bases are TGTGCCAGCAGCGGGACAGGGGGGGACGCCTACGAGCAGTACTTC.

This chain uses TRBV6-6 with TRBJ2-7, with 7 bases aligning to TRBD1. The CDR3 consists of 12 residues. In germline, CDR1 is MNHNY, CDR2 SVGAGI (reference sequence). The junction had 7 bases not matched to a gene; V was cut back by 11 bases and J by 3 bases. CDR3 in amino acids: CAVRQGNYEQYF. CDR3 nucleotide sequence: TGTGCCGTAAGACAGGGTAACTACGAGCAGTACTTC.

The gene calls are TRBV28 and TRBJ1-4; D possibly corresponds to TRBD1 (5 bases). This CDR3 region has 16 residues. The germline V gene encodes CDR1 MDHEN and CDR2 SYDVKM. V lost 10 bases, J lost 3 bases, and 21 bases lay in between. CDR3 amino acids: CATRSQGAGANEKLFF. In nucleotides, the CDR3 is TGTGCCACCCGGAGCCAGGGAGCGGGAGCTAATGAAAAACTGTTTTTT. Based on the CDR3 plus reference TRBV28 and TRBJ1-4, the full variable domain is DVKVTQSSRYLVKRTGEKVFLECVQDMDHENMFWYRQDPGLGLRLIYFSYDVKMKEKGDIPEGYSVSREKKERFSLILESASTNQTSMYLCATRSQGAGANEKLFFGSGTQLSVL.

The chain combines TRBV11-2 with TRBJ2-7; tentatively, D is TRBD2 (6 bases). V was cut by 5 bases and J by 2 bases, with 13 bases left in between. From germline, CDR1 is SGHAT and CDR2 FQNNGV. This CDR3 has 14 amino acids. Here the CDR3 DNA reads TGTGCCAGCAGCCCCTCAGGACTACCCTACGAGCAGTACTTC. Encoded protein: CASSPSGLPYEQYF.

This chain links TRBV7-9 with TRBJ1-2, with a weak D call TRBD1 (6 bases). V was pared by 3 bases and J by 1 base, with 12 bases between. CDR1 is SEHNR, CDR2 FQNEAQ, per germline (reference sequence). CDR3 length: 15 amino acids. The CDR3 DNA reads as TGTGCCAGCAGCTTGGGACACGCTTTTAACTATGGCTACACCTTC. Protein: CASSLGHAFNYGYTF.

A single count supports this clone. The chain uses TRBV3-1 (or the pseudogene TRBV3-2) and TRBJ2-2; D gene uncertain. There are 15 residues in the CDR3. V gave up 5 bases and J gave up 5 bases, with 15 bases separating them. Germline CDR1 is LGHDT and CDR2 is YNNKEL (reference sequence). The CDR3 bases are TGTGCCAGCAGCTCATTCCTATCCGTAACCGGGGAGCTGTTTTTT. Translation gives CASSSFLSVTGELFF.

The count of this clone is one. V gene TRBV6-5 combines with J gene TRBJ1-6; D call uncertain. The CDR3 runs 13 residues. V was cut by 2 bases and J by 11 bases, with 10 bases left in between. Germline lookup yields CDR1 MNHEY and CDR2 SVGAGI. DNA for the CDR3: TGTGCCAGCAGTTACCTCAAGGAGACACCCCTCCACTTT. Translated, it gives CASSYLKETPLHF.

The chain uses TRBV11-2 and TRBJ2-5; 7 bases agree with TRBD2. The CDR3 runs 14 residues. The J segment lost 3 bases and the V segment lost 5 bases, leaving 6 bases of the junction unmatched. Germline loops: CDR1 SGHAT, CDR2 FQNNGV. The CDR3 nucleotides are TGTGCCAGCAGCCGATGGGGGGGGGAAGAGACCCAGTACTTC. Encoded protein: CASSRWGGEETQYF.

This clone appeared once. The chain combines TRBV7-6 with TRBJ2-6; no clear D. Trimming stripped 0 bases from V and 0 bases from J, with 6 bases between. Germline lookup yields CDR1 SGHVS and CDR2 FNYEAQ. The CDR3 length is 16 residues. CDR3 sequence (DNA): TGTGCCAGCAGCTTAGCGGCTGGCTCTGGGGCCAACGTCCTGACTTTC. Translation gives CASSLAAGSGANVLTF. Together with reference TRBV7-6 and TRBJ2-6, the CDR3 gives the full variable domain: GAGVSQSPRYKVTKRGQDVALRCDPISGHVSLYWYRQALGQGPEFLTYFNYEAQQDKSGLPNDRFSAERPEGSISTLTIQRTEQRDSAMYRCASSLAAGSGANVLTFGAGSRLTVL.

This chain uses TRBV30 with TRBJ1-3; D unclear. V lost 3 bases, J lost 0 bases, and 18 bases lay in between. Germline V gives CDR1 GTSNPN, CDR2 SVGIG (reference sequence). The CDR3 has 17 amino acids. The chain's CDR3 is CAWRRIGLTDSGNTIYF. The CDR3 DNA follows: TGTGCCTGGAGACGTATAGGACTCACCGACTCTGGAAACACCATATATTTT.

This chain links TRBV28 with TRBJ1-5; TRBD1 matches at 9 bases. The CDR3 has 15 residues. Trimming removed 6 bases from V and 2 bases from J; junction bases left unmatched: 5. Germline values: CDR1 MDHEN, CDR2 SYDVKM. The DNA for the CDR3 is TGTGCCAGCAGCGTGGGACAGGGTGGCAATCAGCCCCAGCATTTT. Translating it yields CASSVGQGGNQPQHF. The variable domain in full, completed from reference TRBV28 and TRBJ1-5, reads DVKVTQSSRYLVKRTGEKVFLECVQDMDHENMFWYRQDPGLGLRLIYFSYDVKMKEKGDIPEGYSVSREKKERFSLILESASTNQTSMYLCASSVGQGGNQPQHFGDGTRLSIL.

This clone has just one count. This sample also contains other DNA sequences that code for the same CDR3. CDR3 residues: CASSYSDSSGNTIYF. Here the CDR3 DNA reads TGTGCCAGCAGTTACTCGGACAGTTCGGGAAACACCATATATTTT. This rearrangement joins TRBV6-5 to TRBJ1-3; D is possibly TRBD1 (6 bases). This CDR3 region has 15 residues. V was pared by 0 bases and J by 4 bases, with 10 bases between. Germline V gene sequence: CDR1 MNHEY, CDR2 SVGAGI.

The V and J genes are TRBV29-1 and TRBJ1-2, with 10 nucleotides matching TRBD1. CDR1 and CDR2 (germline): SQVTM, ANQGSEA. This CDR3 has 12 residues. J gave up 8 bases and V 5 bases, and 5 bases lay outside the gene matches. CDR3 nucleotide sequence: TGCAGCGTTATGACAGGGGGCGGCGGCTACACCTTC. Translated, it gives CSVMTGGGGYTF. The whole variable domain, remainder taken from reference TRBV29-1 and TRBJ1-2, is SAVISQKPSRDICQRGTSLTIQCQVDSQVTMMFWYRQQPGQSLTLIATANQGSEATYESGFVIDKFPISRPNLTFSTLTVSNMSPEDSSIYLCSVMTGGGGYTFGSGTRLTVV.

The V gene is TRBV4-1, the J gene TRBJ2-1; TRBD2 matches 9 bases. J lost 0 bases, V lost 0 bases, and 9 bases had no gene match. Looked up from germline, CDR1 is MGHRA and CDR2 is YSYEKL. CDR3 length: 19 residues. The CDR3 sequence: CASSQDPHSGGGSYNEQFF. CDR3 nucleotides: TGCGCCAGCAGCCAAGATCCACATAGCGGGGGTGGCTCCTACAATGAGCAGTTCTTC.

Only a few counts were recorded for this clone. The chain employs TRBV4-2 and TRBJ1-6; D unresolved. V was pared by 0 bases and J by 6 bases, with 21 bases between. Germline values: CDR1 LGHNA, CDR2 YNFKEQ. The CDR3 runs 19 residues. CDR3 in DNA: TGTGCCAGCAGCCAAGACCGGGTTACCCAGATCGGCGGTAATTCACCCCTCCACTTT. This sequence encodes CASSQDRVTQIGGNSPLHF.

The V and J genes are TRBV7-2 and TRBJ2-7; 12 bases are shared with TRBD2. V trimming: 5 bases; J trimming: 0 bases; junction bases outside the gene matches: 14. This CDR3 comprises 19 residues. Germline CDR1 SGHTA, CDR2 FQGNSA. The CDR3 coding sequence is TGTGCCAGCAGCGCTACCGGGACTAGCGGGTTCTCGAGCTCCTACGAGCAGTACTTC. It yields the protein CASSATGTSGFSSSYEQYF.

V is TRBV5-4 and J is TRBJ2-1; D gene ambiguous. Between the trimmed V and J ends, which lost 0 bases and 6 bases, there was a span of 10 bases. The V gene's germline CDR1 is SGHNT and CDR2 YYREEE (reference sequence). The CDR3 loop spans 14 amino acids. The DNA for the CDR3 is TGTGCCAGCAGCTTGGTCTCTACGTTCAATGAGCAGTTCTTC. Translation gives CASSLVSTFNEQFF.

The CDR3 loop reads CASRTIQGTEAFF. CDR3 sequence (DNA): TGTGCCAGCAGGACGATTCAGGGAACTGAAGCTTTCTTT. The chain carries TRBV2 and TRBJ1-1, with D possibly matching TRBD1 (5 bases). Germline CDR1 and CDR2: SNHLY and FYNNEI. The CDR3 is 13 residues long. V was clipped by 6 bases and J by 5 bases, with 13 bases between them.

Worth noting for this clone: The sample has other DNA sequences that encode this CDR3 too. The V and J genes are TRBV18 and TRBJ1-4; unclear D gene. The CDR3 is 14 residues long. Per germline, CDR1 KGHSH and CDR2 LQKENI. V lost 3 bases, J lost 4 bases, and 9 bases lay in between. CDR3 region: CASSPTGNNEKLFF. The CDR3 bases are TGTGCCAGCTCACCGACCGGGAATAATGAAAAACTGTTTTTT.

This clone was counted between two and nine times. The V gene is TRBV10-3, the J gene TRBJ2-3, with D possibly being TRBD2 (7 bases). Germline-derived CDR1 and CDR2 are ENHRY and SYGVKD. The CDR3 is made up of 16 amino acids. V was pared by 3 bases and J by 2 bases, with 15 bases between. CDR3 DNA sequence: TGTGCCATCAGTGATTTAGGCGGGGGCTCCACAGATACGCAGTATTTT. It codes for CAISDLGGGSTDTQYF.